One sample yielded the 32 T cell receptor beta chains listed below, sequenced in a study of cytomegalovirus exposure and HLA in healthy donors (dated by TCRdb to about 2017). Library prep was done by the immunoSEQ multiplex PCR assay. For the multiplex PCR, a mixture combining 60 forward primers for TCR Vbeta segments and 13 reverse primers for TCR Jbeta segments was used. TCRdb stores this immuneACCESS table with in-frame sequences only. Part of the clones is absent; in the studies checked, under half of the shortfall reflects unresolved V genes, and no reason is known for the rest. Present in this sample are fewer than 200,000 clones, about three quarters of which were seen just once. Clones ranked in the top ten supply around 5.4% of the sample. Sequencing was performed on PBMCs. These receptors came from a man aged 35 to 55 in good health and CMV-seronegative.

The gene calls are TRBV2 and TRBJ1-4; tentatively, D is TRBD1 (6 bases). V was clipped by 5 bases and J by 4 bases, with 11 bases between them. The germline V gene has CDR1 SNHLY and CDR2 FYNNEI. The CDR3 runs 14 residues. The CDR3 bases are TGTGCCAGCAGTATACGGACAGATAATGAAAAACTGTTTTTT. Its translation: CASSIRTDNEKLFF.

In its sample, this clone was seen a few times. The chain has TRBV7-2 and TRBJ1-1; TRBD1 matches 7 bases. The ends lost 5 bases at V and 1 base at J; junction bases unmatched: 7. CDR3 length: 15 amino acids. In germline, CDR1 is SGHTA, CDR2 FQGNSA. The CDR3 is CASSKTGVWNTEAFF. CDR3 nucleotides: TGTGCCAGCAGCAAAACAGGGGTTTGGAACACTGAAGCTTTCTTT.

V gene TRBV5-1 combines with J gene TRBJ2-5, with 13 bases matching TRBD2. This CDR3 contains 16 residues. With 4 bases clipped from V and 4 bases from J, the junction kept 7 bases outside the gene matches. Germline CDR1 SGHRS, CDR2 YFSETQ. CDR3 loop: CASSTQGLAGPETQYF. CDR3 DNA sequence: TGCGCCAGCAGCACCCAGGGACTAGCGGGGCCAGAGACCCAGTACTTC. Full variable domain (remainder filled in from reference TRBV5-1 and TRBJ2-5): KAGVTQTPRYLIKTRGQQVTLSCSPISGHRSVSWYQQTPGQGLQFLFEYFSETQRNKGNFPGRFSGRQFSNSRSEMNVSTLELGDSALYLCASSTQGLAGPETQYFGPGTRLLVL.

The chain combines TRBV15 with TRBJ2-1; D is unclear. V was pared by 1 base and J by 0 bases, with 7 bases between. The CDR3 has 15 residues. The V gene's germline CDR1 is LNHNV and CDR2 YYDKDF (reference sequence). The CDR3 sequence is CATSRGRSSYNEQFF. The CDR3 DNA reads TGTGCCACCAGCAGAGGTCGGAGCTCCTACAATGAGCAGTTCTTC.

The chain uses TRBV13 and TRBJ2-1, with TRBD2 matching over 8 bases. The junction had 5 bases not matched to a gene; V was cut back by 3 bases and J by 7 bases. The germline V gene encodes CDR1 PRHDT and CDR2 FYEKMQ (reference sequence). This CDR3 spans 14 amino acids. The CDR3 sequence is CASSLDGRANEQFF. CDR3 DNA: TGTGCCAGCAGCTTGGACGGGAGGGCTAATGAGCAGTTCTTC.

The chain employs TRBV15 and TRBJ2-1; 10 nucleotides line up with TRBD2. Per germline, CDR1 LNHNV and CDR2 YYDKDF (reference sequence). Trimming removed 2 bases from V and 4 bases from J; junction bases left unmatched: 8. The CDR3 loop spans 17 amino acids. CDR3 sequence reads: CATSRRTSGRRYNEQFF. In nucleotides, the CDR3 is TGTGCCACCAGCAGACGGACTAGCGGTAGGAGATACAATGAGCAGTTCTTC.

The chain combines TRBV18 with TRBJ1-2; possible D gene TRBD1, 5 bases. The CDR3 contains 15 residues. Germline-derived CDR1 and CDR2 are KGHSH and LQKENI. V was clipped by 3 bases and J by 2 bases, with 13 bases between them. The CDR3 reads CASSPSAGENYGYTF. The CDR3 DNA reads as TGTGCCAGCTCACCCTCCGCGGGGGAAAACTATGGCTACACCTTC.

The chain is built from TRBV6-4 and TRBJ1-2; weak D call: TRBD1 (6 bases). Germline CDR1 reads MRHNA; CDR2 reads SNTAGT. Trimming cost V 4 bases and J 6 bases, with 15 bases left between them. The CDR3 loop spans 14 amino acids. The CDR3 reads CASSGGGANDGYTF. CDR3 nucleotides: TGTGCCAGCAGTGGCGGGGGGGCGAACGATGGCTACACCTTC.

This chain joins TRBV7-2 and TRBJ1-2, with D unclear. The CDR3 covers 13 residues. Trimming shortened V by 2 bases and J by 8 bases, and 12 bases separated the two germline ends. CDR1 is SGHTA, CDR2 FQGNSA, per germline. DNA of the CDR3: TGTGCCAGCAGCTTACAGACGGGCGGGGGCTACACCTTC. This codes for CASSLQTGGGYTF.

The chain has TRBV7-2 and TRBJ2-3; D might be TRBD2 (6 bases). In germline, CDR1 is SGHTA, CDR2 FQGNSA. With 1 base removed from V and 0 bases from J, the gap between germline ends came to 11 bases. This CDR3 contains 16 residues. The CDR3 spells CASSLVASASTDTQYF. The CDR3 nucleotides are TGTGCCAGCAGCTTAGTGGCTAGCGCTAGCACAGATACGCAGTATTTT.

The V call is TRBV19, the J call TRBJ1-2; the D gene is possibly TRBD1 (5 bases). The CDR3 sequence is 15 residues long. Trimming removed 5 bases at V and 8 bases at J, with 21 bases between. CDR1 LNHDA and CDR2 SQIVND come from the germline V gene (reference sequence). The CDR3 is CASSLGLGETRGYTF. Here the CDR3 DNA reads TGTGCCAGTAGTCTGGGACTCGGAGAGACGAGGGGCTACACCTTC. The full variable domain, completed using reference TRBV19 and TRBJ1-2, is DGGITQSPKYLFRKEGQNVTLSCEQNLNHDAMYWYRQDPGQGLRLIYYSQIVNDFQKGDIAEGYSVSREKKESFPLTVTSAQKNPTAFYLCASSLGLGETRGYTFGSGTRLTVV.

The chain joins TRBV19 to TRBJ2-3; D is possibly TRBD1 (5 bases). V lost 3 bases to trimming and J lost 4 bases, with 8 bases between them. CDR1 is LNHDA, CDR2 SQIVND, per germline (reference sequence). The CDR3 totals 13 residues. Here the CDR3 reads CASSIGQPDTQYF. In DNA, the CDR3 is TGTGCCAGTAGTATTGGACAACCAGATACGCAGTATTTT. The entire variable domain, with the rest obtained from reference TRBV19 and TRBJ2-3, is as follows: DGGITQSPKYLFRKEGQNVTLSCEQNLNHDAMYWYRQDPGQGLRLIYYSQIVNDFQKGDIAEGYSVSREKKESFPLTVTSAQKNPTAFYLCASSIGQPDTQYFGPGTRLTVL.

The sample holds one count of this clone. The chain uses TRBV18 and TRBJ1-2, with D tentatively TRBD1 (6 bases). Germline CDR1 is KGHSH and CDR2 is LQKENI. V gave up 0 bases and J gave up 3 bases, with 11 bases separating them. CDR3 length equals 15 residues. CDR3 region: CASSPPPGVHYGYTF. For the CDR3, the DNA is TGTGCCAGCTCACCACCGCCAGGGGTGCACTATGGCTACACCTTC.

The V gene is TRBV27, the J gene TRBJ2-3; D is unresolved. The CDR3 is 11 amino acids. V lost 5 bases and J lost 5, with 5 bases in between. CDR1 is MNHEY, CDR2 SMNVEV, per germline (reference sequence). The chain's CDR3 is CASSNLDTQYF. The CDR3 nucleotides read TGTGCCAGCAGTAATCTAGATACGCAGTATTTT.

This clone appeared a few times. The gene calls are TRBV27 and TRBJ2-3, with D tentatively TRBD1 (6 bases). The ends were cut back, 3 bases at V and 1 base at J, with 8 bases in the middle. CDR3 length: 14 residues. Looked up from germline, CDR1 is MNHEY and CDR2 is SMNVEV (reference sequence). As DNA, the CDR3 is TGTGCCAGCAGTTTCCAGGGGCGCACAGATACGCAGTATTTT. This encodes CASSFQGRTDTQYF.

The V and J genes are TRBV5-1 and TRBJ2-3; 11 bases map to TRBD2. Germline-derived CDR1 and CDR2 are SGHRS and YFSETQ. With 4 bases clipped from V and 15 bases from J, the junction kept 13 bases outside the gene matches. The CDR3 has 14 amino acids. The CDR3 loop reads CASSPRLAGTEDYF. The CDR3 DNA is TGCGCCAGCAGCCCCCGACTAGCGGGAACAGAGGATTATTTT.

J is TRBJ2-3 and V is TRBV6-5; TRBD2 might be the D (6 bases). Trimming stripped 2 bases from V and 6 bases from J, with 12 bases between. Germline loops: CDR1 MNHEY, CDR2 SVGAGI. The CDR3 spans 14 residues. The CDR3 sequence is CASSYGLAPDTQYF. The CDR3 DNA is TGTGCCAGCAGTTACGGGCTAGCGCCCGATACGCAGTATTTT.

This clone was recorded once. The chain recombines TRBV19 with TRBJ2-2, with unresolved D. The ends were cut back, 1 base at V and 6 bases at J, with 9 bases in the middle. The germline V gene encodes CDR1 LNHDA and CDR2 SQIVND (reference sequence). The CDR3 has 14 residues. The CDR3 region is CASSIGTGSGELFF. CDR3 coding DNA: TGTGCCAGTAGTATAGGCACGGGTTCCGGGGAGCTGTTTTTT.

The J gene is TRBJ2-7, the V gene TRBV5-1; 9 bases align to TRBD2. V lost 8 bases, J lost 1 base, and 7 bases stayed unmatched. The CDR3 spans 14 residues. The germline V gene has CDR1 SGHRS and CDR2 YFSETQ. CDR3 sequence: CASTRAGGSYEQYF. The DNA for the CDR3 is TGCGCCAGTACTAGGGCGGGAGGGTCCTACGAGCAGTACTTC.

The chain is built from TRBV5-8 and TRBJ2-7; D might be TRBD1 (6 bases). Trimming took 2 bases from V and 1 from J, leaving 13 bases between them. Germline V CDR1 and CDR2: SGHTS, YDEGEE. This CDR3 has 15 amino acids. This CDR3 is CASSLQGVGSYEQYF. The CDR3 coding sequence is TGTGCCAGCAGCTTACAGGGAGTTGGATCCTACGAGCAGTACTTC. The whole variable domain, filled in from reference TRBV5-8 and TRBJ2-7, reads EAGVTQSPTHLIKTRGQQATLRCSPISGHTSVYWYQQALGLGLQFLLWYDEGEERNRGNFPPRFSGRQFPNYSSELNVNALELEDSALYLCASSLQGVGSYEQYFGPGTRLTVT.

CDR3 nucleotide sequence: TGTGCCAGCAGTCCAGGAGGGAACACTGAAGCTTTCTTT. This codes for CASSPGGNTEAFF. V gene TRBV6-1 combines with J gene TRBJ1-1, with D unresolved. Germline V CDR1 and CDR2: MNHNS, SASEGT. This CDR3 is 13 amino acids long. V was trimmed by 5 bases and J by 1 base, leaving 8 bases between them.

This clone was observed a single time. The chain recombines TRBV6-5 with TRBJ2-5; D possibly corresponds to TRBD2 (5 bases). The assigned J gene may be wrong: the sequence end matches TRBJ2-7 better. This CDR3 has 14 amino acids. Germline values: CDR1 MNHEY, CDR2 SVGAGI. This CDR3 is CASSARGYSYEQYF. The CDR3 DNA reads TGTGCCAGCAGTGCCCGCGGGTACTCCTACGAGCAGTACTTC.

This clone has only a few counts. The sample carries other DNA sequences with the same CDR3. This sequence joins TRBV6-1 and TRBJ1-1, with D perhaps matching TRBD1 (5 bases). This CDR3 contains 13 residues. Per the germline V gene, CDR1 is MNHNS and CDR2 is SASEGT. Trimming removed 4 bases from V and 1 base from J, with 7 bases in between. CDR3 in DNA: TGTGCCAGCAGTGGGGGGGGGAACACTGAAGCTTTCTTT. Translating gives CASSGGGNTEAFF.

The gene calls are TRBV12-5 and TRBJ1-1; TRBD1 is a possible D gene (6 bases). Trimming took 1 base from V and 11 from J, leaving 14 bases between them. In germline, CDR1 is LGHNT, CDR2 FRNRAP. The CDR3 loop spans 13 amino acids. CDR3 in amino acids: CASGLETGTGAFF. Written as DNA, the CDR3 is TGTGCTAGTGGTTTGGAAACAGGGACCGGGGCTTTCTTT.

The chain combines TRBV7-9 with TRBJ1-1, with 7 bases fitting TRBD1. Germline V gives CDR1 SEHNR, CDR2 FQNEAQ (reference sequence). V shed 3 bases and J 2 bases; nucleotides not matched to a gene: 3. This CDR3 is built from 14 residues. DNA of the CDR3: TGTGCCAGCAGCTTTGGACAGGCTAACACTGAAGCTTTCTTT. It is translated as CASSFGQANTEAFF.

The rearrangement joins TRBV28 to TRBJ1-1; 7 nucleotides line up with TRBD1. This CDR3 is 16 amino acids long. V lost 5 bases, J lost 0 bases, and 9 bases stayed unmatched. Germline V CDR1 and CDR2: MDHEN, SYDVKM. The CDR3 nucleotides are TGTGCCAGCAGTCGAAGCAGGGGGTTGATGAACACTGAAGCTTTCTTT. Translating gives CASSRSRGLMNTEAFF.

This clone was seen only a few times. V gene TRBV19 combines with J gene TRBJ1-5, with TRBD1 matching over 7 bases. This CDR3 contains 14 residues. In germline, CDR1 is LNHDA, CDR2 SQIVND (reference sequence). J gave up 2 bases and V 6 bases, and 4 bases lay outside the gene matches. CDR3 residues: CASRDRNGNQPQHF. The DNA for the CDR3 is TGTGCCAGTAGGGACAGGAATGGCAATCAGCCCCAGCATTTT.

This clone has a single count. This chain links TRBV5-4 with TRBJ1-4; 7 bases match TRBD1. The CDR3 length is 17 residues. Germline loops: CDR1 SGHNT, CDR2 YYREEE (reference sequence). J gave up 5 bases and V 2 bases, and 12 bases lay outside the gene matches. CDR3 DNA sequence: TGTGCCAGCAGCTTCACCATACAGGGGATCAGAAATGAAAAACTGTTTTTT. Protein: CASSFTIQGIRNEKLFF.

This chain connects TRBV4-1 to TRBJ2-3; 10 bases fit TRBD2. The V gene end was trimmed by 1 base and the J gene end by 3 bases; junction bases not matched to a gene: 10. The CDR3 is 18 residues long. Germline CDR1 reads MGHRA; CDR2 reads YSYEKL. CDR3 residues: CASSQAWDSGGLTDTQYF. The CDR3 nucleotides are TGCGCCAGCAGCCAAGCGTGGGATAGCGGGGGGCTGACAGATACGCAGTATTTT.

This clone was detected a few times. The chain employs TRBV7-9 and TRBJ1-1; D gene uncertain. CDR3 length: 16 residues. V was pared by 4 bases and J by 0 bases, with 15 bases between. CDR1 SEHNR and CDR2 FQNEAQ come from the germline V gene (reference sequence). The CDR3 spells CASSYLLHGMNTEAFF. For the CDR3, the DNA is TGTGCCAGCAGCTATCTATTACACGGGATGAACACTGAAGCTTTCTTT.

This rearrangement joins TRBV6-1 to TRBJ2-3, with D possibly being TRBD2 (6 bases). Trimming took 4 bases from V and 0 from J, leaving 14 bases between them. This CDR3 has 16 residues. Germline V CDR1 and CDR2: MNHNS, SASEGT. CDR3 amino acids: CASSVARDGSTDTQYF. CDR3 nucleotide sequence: TGTGCCAGCAGTGTGGCGCGGGACGGAAGCACAGATACGCAGTATTTT.

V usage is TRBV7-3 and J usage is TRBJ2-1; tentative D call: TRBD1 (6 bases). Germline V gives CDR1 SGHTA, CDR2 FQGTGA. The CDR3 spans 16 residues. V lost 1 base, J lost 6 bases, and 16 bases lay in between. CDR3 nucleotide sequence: TGTGCCAGCAGCTTAAGTCACCGACGAGGGGGCAATGAGCAGTTCTTC. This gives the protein CASSLSHRRGGNEQFF.